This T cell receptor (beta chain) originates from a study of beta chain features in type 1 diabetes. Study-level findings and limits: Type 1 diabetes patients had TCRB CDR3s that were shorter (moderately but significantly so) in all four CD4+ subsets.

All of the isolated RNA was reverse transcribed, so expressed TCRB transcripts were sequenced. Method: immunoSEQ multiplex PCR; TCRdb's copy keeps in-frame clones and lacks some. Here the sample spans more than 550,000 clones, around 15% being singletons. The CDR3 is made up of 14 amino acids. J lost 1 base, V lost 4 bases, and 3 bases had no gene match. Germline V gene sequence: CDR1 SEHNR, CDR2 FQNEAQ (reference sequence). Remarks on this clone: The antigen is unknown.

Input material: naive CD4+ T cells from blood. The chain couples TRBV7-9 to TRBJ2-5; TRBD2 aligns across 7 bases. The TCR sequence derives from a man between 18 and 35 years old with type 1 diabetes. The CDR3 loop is CASSWLAAQETQYF. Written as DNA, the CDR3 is TGTGCCAGCAGCTGGCTAGCGGCCCAAGAGACCCAGTACTTC.